These 16 T cell receptor beta chains were all obtained from the same sample, sequenced in a study of beta chain features in type 1 diabetes. Reverse transcribing all isolated RNA meant expressed TCRB transcripts were sequenced. Assay used: immunoSEQ multiplex PCR; TCRdb lists only in-frame clones, some missing. The sample consists of about 250,000 clones, roughly 13% of them appearing once. The specimen sequenced was naive CD4+ T cells from blood. Receptors originate from a woman in her 40s in good health.

The chain combines TRBV6-6 with TRBJ1-2; possibly TRBD1 for D (6 bases). V lost 3 bases and J 6 bases, leaving 11 bases between the germline ends. CDR1 MNHNY and CDR2 SVGAGI come from the germline V gene (reference sequence). This CDR3 comprises 13 residues. DNA for the CDR3: TGTGCCAGCAGTTATGGACAGCTTGATGGCTACACCTTC. It translates to CASSYGQLDGYTF.

The chain recombines TRBV5-1 with TRBJ2-5, with 9 bases that match TRBD1. CDR3 length equals 15 residues. The germline V gene has CDR1 SGHRS and CDR2 YFSETQ. The J segment lost 5 bases and the V segment lost 0 bases, leaving 5 bases of the junction unmatched. For the CDR3, the DNA is TGCGCCAGCAGCTTGGGGACAGGGGCGAGGGAGACCCAGTACTTC. It encodes CASSLGTGARETQYF.

The chain joins TRBV19 to TRBJ1-6; TRBD1 aligns across 7 bases. The CDR3 contains 14 residues. Trimming at V came to 9 bases and at J to 8 bases, leaving 10 bases not matched to a gene. Germline V gene data show CDR1 as LNHDA and CDR2 as SQIVND (reference sequence). The CDR3 region is CASQGGSNYSPLHF. The CDR3 DNA is TGTGCCAGCCAAGGGGGCTCTAATTATTCACCCCTCCACTTT.

The V call is TRBV4-1, the J call TRBJ2-1, with 13 bases matching TRBD2. CDR3 length: 15 amino acids. The germline gives CDR1 MGHRA, CDR2 YSYEKL. V trimming: 2 bases; J trimming: 7 bases; junction bases outside the gene matches: 2. The CDR3 DNA follows: TGCGCCAGCAGCCAACTGGGACTAGCGGGGAATGAGCAGTTCTTC. As protein: CASSQLGLAGNEQFF.

This clone showed up just a few times. This chain connects TRBV10-3 to TRBJ2-1; 7 nucleotides match TRBD1. CDR1 and CDR2 (germline): ENHRY, SYGVKD. CDR3 length: 15 amino acids. V gave up 7 bases and J gave up 2 bases; unmatched junction bases: 8. The CDR3 loop is CAITQQGPPYNEQFF. The DNA of the CDR3 is TGTGCCATCACCCAACAGGGGCCCCCCTACAATGAGCAGTTCTTC.

There are a few counts of this clone. The J gene is TRBJ1-5, the V gene TRBV7-9, with D perhaps matching TRBD1 (6 bases). The V gene lost 5 bases and the J gene lost 0 bases, with 11 bases spanning the gap. The CDR3 loop spans 15 amino acids. Germline V gene data show CDR1 as SEHNR and CDR2 as FQNEAQ (reference sequence). DNA of the CDR3: TGTGCCAGCAGCGAACAGGGCCATAGCAATCAGCCCCAGCATTTT. Its protein is CASSEQGHSNQPQHF.

V is TRBV25-1 and J is TRBJ1-4; D gene unclear. The germline V gene encodes CDR1 MGHDK and CDR2 SYGVNS. The V end lost 6 bases, the J end lost 6 bases, and 11 bases lay between the germline ends. The CDR3 is 13 residues long. CDR3 region: CASRSAVDEKLFF. The CDR3 DNA reads as TGTGCCAGCAGATCTGCGGTGGATGAAAAACTGTTTTTT.

The rearrangement uses TRBV9 and TRBJ2-3; TRBD2 aligns across 9 bases. Germline CDR1 SGDLS, CDR2 YYNGEE. There are 18 residues in the CDR3. J gave up 0 bases and V 0 bases, and 8 bases lay outside the gene matches. CDR3 protein: CASSVAGGLATSTDTQYF. The CDR3 DNA is TGTGCCAGCAGCGTAGCTGGCGGACTAGCGACTAGCACAGATACGCAGTATTTT. The entire variable domain, with the rest obtained from reference TRBV9 and TRBJ2-3, is as follows: DSGVTQTPKHLITATGQRVTLRCSPRSGDLSVYWYQQSLDQGLQFLIQYYNGEERAKGNILERFSAQQFPDLHSELNLSSLELGDSALYFCASSVAGGLATSTDTQYFGPGTRLTVL.

This clone has just a few counts. The chain joins TRBV4-3 to TRBJ1-6; D gene ambiguous. The CDR3 consists of 16 residues. Germline-derived CDR1 and CDR2 are LGHNA and YSLEER. V gave up 0 bases and J gave up 4 bases, with 10 bases separating them. The CDR3, as DNA: TGCGCCAGCAGCCAAGAGAGGGCGGATTATAATTCACCCCTCCACTTT. Its protein is CASSQERADYNSPLHF.

This rearrangement joins TRBV7-2 to TRBJ1-6; TRBD1 agrees at 9 bases. The germline V gene encodes CDR1 SGHTA and CDR2 FQGNSA. The CDR3 length is 18 residues. With V trimmed by 5 bases and J by 0 bases, 8 bases remained unmatched. CDR3 nucleotide sequence: TGTGCCAGCAGCAACCAAGGACAGGGGAGCTCCTATAATTCACCCCTCCACTTT. Residues: CASSNQGQGSSYNSPLHF.

This rearrangement joins TRBV21-1 to TRBJ1-4. TRBV21-1 is annotated as a pseudogene. This CDR3 contains 15 residues. The chain's CDR3 is CASIDLEGSWEKLFF. The CDR3 DNA is TGTGCCAGCATCGATTTGGAGGGGAGTTGGGAAAAACTGTTTTTT.

J is TRBJ2-1 and V is TRBV2; the match to TRBD2 covers 11 bases. The CDR3 totals 16 residues. V lost 3 bases and J lost 8; bases outside the gene matches: 9. CDR1 SNHLY and CDR2 FYNNEI come from the germline V gene. The CDR3 sequence: CASSDLASGGLDEQFF. The CDR3 DNA follows: TGTGCCAGCAGTGATCTGGCTAGCGGGGGGTTGGATGAGCAGTTCTTC.

This clone was detected only a few times. This chain uses TRBV19 with TRBJ2-7; 9 nucleotides align to TRBD1. Germline V gives CDR1 LNHDA, CDR2 SQIVND (reference sequence). V shed 3 bases, J shed 9 bases, and the junction held 6 bases outside the gene matches. This CDR3 region has 13 residues. CDR3 amino acids: CASSIDRGSGQYF. CDR3 bases: TGTGCCAGTAGTATCGACAGGGGGAGCGGGCAGTACTTC. Looking up the rest from reference TRBV19 and TRBJ2-7 gives the full variable domain: DGGITQSPKYLFRKEGQNVTLSCEQNLNHDAMYWYRQDPGQGLRLIYYSQIVNDFQKGDIAEGYSVSREKKESFPLTVTSAQKNPTAFYLCASSIDRGSGQYFGPGTRLTVT.

This clone has a count of ten or more. Distinct nucleotide sequences in the sample also encode this CDR3. The chain combines TRBV4-3 with TRBJ2-2; possible D gene TRBD2, 6 bases. The CDR3 is 13 residues long. Trimming cost V 7 bases and J 4 bases, with 10 bases left between them. Germline assignment: CDR1 LGHNA and CDR2 YSLEER. CDR3 DNA: TGCGCCAGCAATGTGGGAGGCACCGGGGAGCTGTTTTTT. The encoded protein is CASNVGGTGELFF.

On this clone itself: The same CDR3 is also encoded by other DNA sequences in this sample. This rearrangement joins TRBV10-3 to TRBJ2-5; TRBD2 matches at 13 bases. This CDR3 comprises 13 residues. CDR1 is ENHRY and CDR2 is SYGVKD in the germline V gene. Trimming cost V 6 bases and J 5 bases; bases outside gene matches: 0. CDR3 coding DNA: TGTGCCATCAGGGGACTAGCGGGGGAGACCCAGTACTTC. As protein: CAIRGLAGETQYF.

The V gene is TRBV14, the J gene TRBJ1-2; D remains unclear. V shed 1 base and J shed 1 base, with 25 bases lying between them. Germline CDR1 reads SGHDN; CDR2 reads FVKESK. This CDR3 contains 20 residues. CDR3 coding DNA: TGTGCCAGCAGCCAAGCCTTCGGTTTACCTAGAAGTACATTTAACTATGGCTACACCTTC. Translating it yields CASSQAFGLPRSTFNYGYTF.